This T cell receptor (beta chain) came from a study of cytomegalovirus exposure and HLA in healthy donors. Germline V gene lookup returns CDR1 WNHNN and CDR2 SYGVQD (reference sequence). The trim removed 2 bases at V and 1 base at J, leaving 3 bases unmatched. The CDR3 covers 15 residues. Both 60 Vbeta primers and 13 Jbeta primers went into the PCR. Profiling relied on immunoSEQ multiplex PCR, and the TCRdb table lists in-frame clones only, not all of them. The sample has 150,000 to 200,000 clones, roughly 80% seen once; the top ten hold under 0.75%. Sequencing was done on a sample of PBMCs. The receptor was isolated from a boy aged 10-17 years in good health and CMV-seronegative. The chain links TRBV10-1 to TRBJ2-3, with TRBD1 identical over 7 bases. The CDR3 DNA is TGCGCCAGCAGTGAGAGGGGGACAGGCACAGATACGCAGTATTTT. It yields the protein CASSERGTGTDTQYF.